The clone carrying this T cell receptor beta chain appeared many times. Its antigen is unidentified. These data are taken from a study of T cell repertoires in cytomegalovirus infection. This CDR3 has 15 residues. The germline CDR1 and CDR2 sequences are SGHTA and FQGNSA. The germline V and J ends were trimmed by 5 bases and 3 bases, with 15 bases remaining between them. TCRdb re-analysed the reads in MiXCR, keeping a single row per CDR3 protein. The sample lists about 310,000 distinct CDR3 sequences, 20% to 25% occurring once. The material was cultured PBMCs, obtained from culture after CMV antigen stimulation. This receptor was obtained from a human donor in good health (CMV status not recorded). Some clones in this sample may be carry-over from other donors' samples. This chain links TRBV7-2 with TRBJ2-3, with D possibly matching TRBD2 (6 bases). CDR3 region: CASSPAWRVTDTQYF. CDR3 coding DNA: TGTGCCAGCAGCCCGGCGTGGAGGGTAACAGATACGCAGTATTTT.